This TCR beta chain was recovered during a study of blood T cell repertoires in COVID-19. Background on the study: Whether acute or convalescent, the COVID-19 samples came from the United States, Italy and Spain.

CDR3 length equals 13 residues. In germline, CDR1 is SQVTM, CDR2 ANQGSEA. The V gene lost 4 bases and the J gene lost 4 bases, with 10 bases spanning the gap. This table comes from immunoSEQ multiplex PCR, and its TCRdb copy is limited to in-frame clones, with some not included. Of 300,000 or so clones in the sample, almost 90% are singletons; the top ten hold roughly 2.9%. The V call is TRBV29-1, the J call TRBJ2-2; D might be TRBD2 (5 bases). The origin of this receptor is a woman aged 25 to 39 with COVID-19, enrolled during active disease. Sequencing was performed on peripheral blood. CDR3 DNA: TGCAGCGTTGGAGGGCCGGTCACCGGGGAGCTGTTTTTT. Translating gives CSVGGPVTGELFF.